The rows below give T cell receptor beta chains drawn from one sample of a study of pediatric ulcerative colitis. Clones were sequenced by immunoSEQ multiplex PCR, and TCRdb holds only the in-frame ones, with some missing. The sample holds around 37,000 clones, over 70% seen once. Material for sequencing was gut tissue. These receptors originate from a boy between 10 and 17 years old with severe ulcerative colitis. Both conserved end residues are part of each CDR3. The order of the fields is clone size, J gene, D gene, V gene, CDR3 protein, CDR3 DNA. D genes are given only for firm matches. Expanded clones get a size class; other rows say once, few or many, or leave the size out.

clone_size: .; j_call: TRBJ1-1; d_call: .; v_call: TRBV19; cdr3_aa: CASSIRGDNTEAFF; cdr3_nt: TGTGCCAGTAGTATCCGGGGAGATAACACTGAAGCTTTCTTT
clone_size: few; j_call: TRBJ1-6; d_call: .; v_call: TRBV2; cdr3_aa: CASSEVGALVSSPLHF; cdr3_nt: TGTGCCAGCAGTGAAGTAGGGGCCCTGGTTTCTTCACCCCTCCACTTT
clone_size: .; j_call: TRBJ2-2; d_call: .; v_call: TRBV11-2; cdr3_aa: CASSFRSTNTGELFF; cdr3_nt: TGTGCCAGCAGCTTCCGGAGCACCAACACCGGGGAGCTGTTTTTT
clone_size: few; j_call: TRBJ1-3; d_call: .; v_call: TRBV7-2; cdr3_aa: CASSLGWDGNTIYF; cdr3_nt: TGTGCCAGCAGCTTAGGCTGGGACGGAAACACCATATATTTT
clone_size: once; j_call: TRBJ2-5; d_call: .; v_call: TRBV18; cdr3_aa: CASSPLRETQYF; cdr3_nt: TGTGCCAGCTCACCACTAAGAGAGACCCAGTACTTC
clone_size: few; j_call: TRBJ2-7; d_call: TRBD1; v_call: TRBV4-1; cdr3_aa: CASSQVDRGGNYEQYF; cdr3_nt: TGCGCCAGCAGCCAAGTGGACAGGGGCGGAAACTACGAGCAGTACTTC
clone_size: .; j_call: TRBJ1-2; d_call: .; v_call: TRBV6-5; cdr3_aa: CASRKANYGYTF; cdr3_nt: TGTGCCAGCAGGAAAGCTAACTATGGCTACACCTTC
clone_size: .; j_call: TRBJ1-5; d_call: TRBD1; v_call: TRBV7-9; cdr3_aa: CASSRTGDQPQHF; cdr3_nt: TGTGCCAGCAGCAGGACAGGGGATCAGCCCCAGCATTTT
clone_size: .; j_call: TRBJ2-3; d_call: TRBD2; v_call: TRBV2; cdr3_aa: CASSWTSGISTDTQYF; cdr3_nt: TGTGCCAGCAGTTGGACTAGTGGGATTAGCACAGATACGCAGTATTTT
clone_size: once; j_call: TRBJ2-1; d_call: .; v_call: TRBV10-3; cdr3_aa: CAISAVNYNEQFF; cdr3_nt: TGTGCCATCAGTGCAGTAAATTACAATGAGCAGTTCTTC
clone_size: few; j_call: TRBJ1-5; d_call: .; v_call: TRBV19; cdr3_aa: CASSIGAAGFDSQPQHF; cdr3_nt: TGTGCCAGTAGTATAGGGGCCGCAGGCTTTGATAGTCAGCCCCAGCATTTT